The text below deals with one T cell receptor beta chain. Its antigen is not identified. The data were produced by immunoSEQ multiplex PCR, yet TCRdb's version contains in-frame clones alone and is incomplete. This sample has 150,000 to 200,000 clones, with just over 85% found just once. The sample belongs to a study of T cell responses to AZD1222 COVID-19 vaccine. Findings and limits, study-wide: The span of vaccine-associated CD4 TCRs extended across spike, with dominance at 160-218 and 743-854. The study sampled repertoires only after the peak T cell response. Only a handful of AZD1222 recipients, several in all, had baseline seropositivity.

CDR3 size: 14 residues. Germline lookup yields CDR1 SGHRS and CDR2 YFSETQ. V trimming: 3 bases; J trimming: 4 bases; junction bases outside the gene matches: 7. The clonotype was recovered from an adult who received the AZD1222 COVID-19 vaccine. Sequenced material: peripheral blood, taken 28 days after the second AZD1222 dose. The chain combines TRBV5-1 with TRBJ2-7; 7 bases map to TRBD1. The CDR3 region has the DNA TGCGCCAGCAGCTCCTGGGGGACAGCTTACGAGCAGTACTTC. Protein product: CASSSWGTAYEQYF.